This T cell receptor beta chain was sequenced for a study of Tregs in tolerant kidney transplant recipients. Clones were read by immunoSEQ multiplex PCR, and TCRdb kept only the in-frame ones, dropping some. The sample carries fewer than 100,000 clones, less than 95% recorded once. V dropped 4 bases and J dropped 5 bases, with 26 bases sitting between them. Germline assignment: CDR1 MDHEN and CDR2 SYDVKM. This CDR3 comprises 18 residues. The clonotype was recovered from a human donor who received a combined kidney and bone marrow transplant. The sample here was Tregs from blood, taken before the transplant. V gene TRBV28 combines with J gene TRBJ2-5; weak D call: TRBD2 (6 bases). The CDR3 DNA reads TGTGCCAGCAGTTCGACTTCTTGGCGCCGGGGGACTGCGGAGACCCAGTACTTC. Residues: CASSSTSWRRGTAETQYF.